This note documents a single TCR beta chain sequence. These data belong to a study of blood T cell repertoires in COVID-19. Study overall: In each case, the material was cDNA or gDNA derived from T cells, B-cell-depleted T cells, or PBMCs.

Clones were sequenced by immunoSEQ multiplex PCR, and TCRdb holds only the in-frame ones, with some missing. The profile shows over 300,000 clones, approximately 85% of them singletons. Looked up from germline, CDR1 is SGHRS and CDR2 is YFSETQ. The CDR3 is 15 residues long. V trimming: 4 bases; J trimming: 10 bases; junction bases outside the gene matches: 11. Source material: peripheral blood. This receptor was obtained from a woman aged 45-60 years with acute or convalescent COVID-19. The rearrangement uses TRBV5-1 and TRBJ2-2, with 9 nucleotides matching TRBD2. CDR3 sequence reads: CASSPPAVAGVELFF. Written as DNA, the CDR3 is TGCGCCAGCAGCCCCCCGGCGGTAGCGGGAGTGGAGCTGTTTTTT. Full variable domain (remainder filled in from reference TRBV5-1 and TRBJ2-2): KAGVTQTPRYLIKTRGQQVTLSCSPISGHRSVSWYQQTPGQGLQFLFEYFSETQRNKGNFPGRFSGRQFSNSRSEMNVSTLELGDSALYLCASSPPAVAGVELFFGEGSRLTVL.